This is a list of T cell receptor beta chains from one sample in a study of blood T cell repertoires in COVID-19. Some clones are missing from TCRdb's copy, which holds only in-frame ones; the method was immunoSEQ multiplex PCR. The data show over 45,000 clones, more than 70% seen once. What was sequenced was peripheral blood. The origin of the receptors is a woman of 80 years or more with acute or convalescent COVID-19. CDR3s include the opening cysteine and the closing phenylalanine or tryptophan. D genes are given only for firm matches. Rows may omit the clone size; those that give it use once, few, many or a size class.

d_gene	abundance	v_gene	j_gene	CDR3aa	CDR3nt
TRBD1	-	TRBV6-2/TRBV6-3	TRBJ1-5	CASSEGGFNQPQHF	TGTGCCAGCAGCGAAGGGGGCTTCAATCAGCCCCAGCATTTT
TRBD1	-	TRBV7-9	TRBJ2-3	CASSYHRGRGEDTQYF	TGTGCCAGCAGCTATCACAGGGGGCGCGGAGAAGATACGCAGTATTTT
-	few	TRBV10-1	TRBJ1-2	CASSESIGNYGYTF	TGCGCCAGCAGTGAGAGTATCGGGAACTATGGCTACACCTTC
-	-	TRBV18	TRBJ2-7	CASSPPAGTYEQYF	TGTGCCAGCTCACCTCCGGCAGGGACCTACGAGCAGTACTTC
TRBD2	once	TRBV19	TRBJ2-2	CASSLLGGGTGELFF	TGTGCCAGTAGTTTACTAGGCGGGGGCACCGGGGAGCTGTTTTTT
-	-	TRBV11-3	TRBJ2-1	CASSLHRGSDEQFF	TGTGCCAGCAGCTTACATAGGGGTTCGGATGAGCAGTTCTTC
-	-	TRBV18	TRBJ1-2	CASSPANSRDYGYTF	TGTGCCAGCTCACCGGCCAATTCCCGGGACTATGGCTACACCTTC
-	-	TRBV3-1/TRBV3-2	TRBJ2-1	CASSQALGAGNEQFF	TGTGCCAGCAGCCAAGCGCTTGGGGCCGGGAATGAGCAGTTCTTC
-	-	TRBV5-1	TRBJ1-1	CASSLGGGNTEAFF	TGCGCCAGCAGCTTGGGGGGAGGGAACACTGAAGCTTTCTTT
TRBD1	-	TRBV2	TRBJ1-1	CATAGGPDTEAFF	TGTGCCACTGCAGGGGGCCCAGACACTGAAGCTTTCTTT
TRBD1	-	TRBV2	TRBJ1-6	CASRASGQGESPLHF	TGTGCCAGCAGAGCCTCAGGACAGGGCGAATCACCCCTCCACTTT
-	-	TRBV9	TRBJ2-1	CASSASGLSYNEQFF	TGTGCCAGCAGCGCGAGCGGGCTCTCCTACAATGAGCAGTTCTTC
TRBD1	-	TRBV29-1	TRBJ1-5	CSVEETGGNQPQHF	TGCAGCGTTGAGGAAACAGGGGGCAATCAGCCCCAGCATTTT
TRBD2	-	TRBV3-1/TRBV3-2	TRBJ2-1	CASSQDYPSAGGDNEQFF	TGTGCCAGCAGCCAAGATTACCCCTCAGCGGGGGGGGACAATGAGCAGTTCTTC
TRBD2	few	TRBV30	TRBJ2-5	CAWSVGAGGRETQYF	TGTGCCTGGAGTGTTGGAGCGGGGGGGCGGGAGACCCAGTACTTC
TRBD1	-	TRBV11-2	TRBJ2-7	CASSYLDRVDGEQYF	TGTGCCAGCAGCTACCTGGACAGGGTAGACGGCGAGCAGTACTTC
-	-	TRBV11-3	TRBJ2-3	CASSLGGVADTQYF	TGTGCCAGCAGCTTAGGCGGAGTGGCAGATACGCAGTATTTT
-	-	TRBV12-3/TRBV12-4	TRBJ2-3	CASSPVVDTQYF	TGTGCCAGCAGTCCCGTCGTGGATACGCAGTATTTT
TRBD2	-	TRBV19	TRBJ2-3	CASSIRRGGSDTQYF	TGTGCCAGTAGTATACGGCGGGGGGGCTCGGATACGCAGTATTTT
-	-	TRBV7-9	TRBJ1-4	CASSADGQIDGKLFF	TGTGCCAGCAGCGCAGACGGACAGATCGACGGAAAACTGTTTTTT
-	-	TRBV27	TRBJ1-2	CASSPGVGGSGYTF	TGTGCCAGCAGTCCCGGGGTTGGAGGTTCTGGCTACACCTTC
-	-	TRBV5-1	TRBJ2-2	CASSFSSGELFF	TGCGCCAGCAGCTTTTCCTCCGGGGAGCTGTTTTTT
TRBD1	-	TRBV6-5	TRBJ1-1	CASSDRGDTEAFF	TGTGCCAGCTCGGACAGGGGGGACACTGAAGCTTTCTTT
TRBD1	-	TRBV5-4	TRBJ2-1	CASSPIRQGGSYNEQFF	TGTGCCAGCAGCCCAATAAGACAGGGGGGGTCCTACAATGAGCAGTTCTTC
TRBD1	-	TRBV3-1/TRBV3-2	TRBJ1-4	CASSQDMGQEKLFF	TGTGCCAGCAGCCAAGATATGGGACAGGAAAAACTGTTTTTT
-	-	TRBV18	TRBJ1-1	CASSPRASPNTEAFF	TGTGCCAGCTCACCGCGGGCCTCCCCGAACACTGAAGCTTTCTTT
TRBD2	once	TRBV11-2	TRBJ2-5	CASSLAASGGAGETQYF	TGTGCCAGCAGCTTAGCGGCTAGCGGGGGGGCGGGAGAGACCCAGTACTTC
TRBD1	-	TRBV5-6	TRBJ2-5	CASSFYRGEPLEQETQYF	TGTGCCAGCAGCTTTTACAGGGGAGAGCCTCTCGAACAAGAGACCCAGTACTTC
-	-	TRBV6-5	TRBJ1-5	CASTLTADQPQHF	TGTGCCAGCACTCTGACAGCCGATCAGCCCCAGCATTTT
-	-	TRBV3-1/TRBV3-2	TRBJ1-2	CASSHPNGGGYTF	TGTGCCAGCAGCCACCCGAACGGAGGGGGCTACACCTTC
TRBD1	-	TRBV18	TRBJ2-7	CASSRDRASGEQYF	TGTGCCAGCTCACGGGACAGGGCGTCGGGCGAGCAGTACTTC